This TCR beta chain was sequenced during a study of T cell repertoires in cytomegalovirus infection. At the level of the study: In the study, CMV epitopes included recently identified HLA-C-restricted and well-studied HLA-B-restricted ones. Public TCR beta signature analysis indicated the presence of both CMV infection and matching HLA type.

This clonotype was detected a few times. As yet, its antigen is unknown. This CDR3 has 13 residues. V dropped 3 bases and J dropped 2 bases, with 7 bases sitting between them. TCRdb analysed the reads with MiXCR anew, one entry per CDR3 protein. The table records approximately 1,000,000 distinct CDR3 sequences, approximately 33% of them present only once. This sequence originates from a human donor in good health (CMV status not recorded). Some clones in this sample may be carry-over from other donors' samples. The sample in question was cultured CD8+ T cells from PBMCs, obtained from culture after CMV antigen stimulation. The V and J genes are TRBV12-3 or TRBV12-4 and TRBJ1-2, with unresolved D. Here the CDR3 DNA reads TGTGCCAGCAGTTTTACGCCCAACTATGGCTACACCTTC. Translated, it gives CASSFTPNYGYTF.